The 8 T cell receptor beta chains in this list originate from one sample, sequenced in a study of blood T cell repertoires in COVID-19. Sequencing used immunoSEQ multiplex PCR; TCRdb keeps in-frame clones, though not all of them. Of roughly 100,000 clones detected, approximately 88% appear once; the ten largest clones hold roughly 3.6%. Sequenced material: peripheral blood. The receptor source for this set is a woman between 55 and 75 years old with acute or convalescent COVID-19.

The J gene is TRBJ2-1, the V gene TRBV6-6; tentative D call: TRBD2 (6 bases). This CDR3 is built from 16 residues. CDR1 and CDR2 from the germline V gene are MNHNY and SVGAGI (reference sequence). V shed 0 bases and J shed 4 bases, with 13 bases lying between them. The CDR3 DNA reads as TGTGCCAGCAGTTACTCCCGGACTACCCTTTACAATGAGCAGTTCTTC. Amino acids: CASSYSRTTLYNEQFF.

This rearrangement joins TRBV6-5 to TRBJ2-7; D possibly corresponds to TRBD1 (5 bases). V was pared by 6 bases and J by 0 bases, with 9 bases between. CDR3 size: 13 residues. CDR1 and CDR2 from the germline V gene are MNHEY and SVGAGI. The CDR3 nucleotides are TGTGCCAGCAGCCAGGGTAGCTCCTACGAGCAGTACGTC. Protein: CASSQGSSYEQYV.

The V and J genes are TRBV28 and TRBJ2-2; D uncertain. Trimming left V 3 bases short and J 0 bases short, with 11 bases between. The CDR3 runs to 16 residues. CDR1 is MDHEN and CDR2 is SYDVKM in the germline V gene. CDR3 region: CASSFTLQANTGELFF. Written as DNA, the CDR3 is TGTGCCAGCAGTTTCACCCTCCAGGCGAACACCGGGGAGCTGTTTTTT.

The chain employs TRBV30 and TRBJ1-5; perhaps TRBD1 as D (6 bases). Germline V CDR1 and CDR2: GTSNPN, SVGIG (reference sequence). Trimming removed 3 bases from V and 3 bases from J, with 12 bases in between. The CDR3 consists of 14 residues. CDR3 amino acids: CAWRGPGDNQPQHF. CDR3 nucleotide sequence: TGTGCCTGGAGGGGGCCAGGGGACAATCAGCCCCAGCATTTT.

The J gene is TRBJ2-1, the V gene TRBV19, with 8 bases aligning to TRBD2. CDR3 size: 14 residues. Germline values: CDR1 LNHDA, CDR2 SQIVND (reference sequence). The junction had 2 bases not matched to a gene; V was cut back by 6 bases and J by 1 base. In DNA form, the CDR3 reads TGTGCCAGTAGCGGGAGGGGGTCCTACAATGAGCAGTTCTTC. Translating it yields CASSGRGSYNEQFF.

The genes are TRBV3-1 (or the pseudogene TRBV3-2) and TRBJ1-5, with 7 bases lining up with TRBD1. The V gene end was trimmed by 5 bases and the J gene end by 1 base; junction bases not matched to a gene: 8. In germline, CDR1 is LGHDT, CDR2 YNNKEL (reference sequence). The CDR3 length is 16 residues. CDR3 coding DNA: TGTGCCAGCAGCTCACAGGGGCCGGGGAGCAATCAGCCCCAGCATTTT. The encoded protein is CASSSQGPGSNQPQHF.

This chain links TRBV6-5 with TRBJ1-5, with unresolved D. CDR3 length: 13 amino acids. The V end lost 0 bases, the J end lost 7 bases, and 7 bases lay between the germline ends. Germline CDR1 reads MNHEY; CDR2 reads SVGAGI. In DNA, the CDR3 is TGTGCCAGCAGTTACTCGGAGACCCAGCCCCAGCATTTT. Residues: CASSYSETQPQHF.

The rearrangement links TRBV30 to TRBJ1-2; TRBD1 matches 8 bases. Germline loops: CDR1 GTSNPN, CDR2 SVGIG (reference sequence). Trimming took 4 bases from V and 0 from J; bases not matched to a gene: 7. The CDR3 contains 15 residues. CDR3 DNA: TGTGCCTGGAAACGGGACAGGACAGCTAACTATGGCTACACCTTC. It codes for CAWKRDRTANYGYTF.